This T cell receptor (beta chain) was identified during a study of blood T cell repertoires in COVID-19. Study in general: T cells, B-cell-depleted T cells, or PBMCs supplied cDNA or gDNA.

This table comes from immunoSEQ multiplex PCR, and its TCRdb copy is limited to in-frame clones, with some not included. The table lists roughly 50,000 clones, 77% of them singletons. The germline V gene has CDR1 MGHRA and CDR2 YSYEKL. This CDR3 spans 14 amino acids. With V trimmed by 2 bases and J by 5 bases, 2 bases remained unmatched. This rearrangement joins TRBV4-1 to TRBJ2-7, with 11 bases that match TRBD1. Sequenced: peripheral blood. The origin of this receptor is a human donor with active or convalescent COVID-19. The donor label of this sample is uncertain. In DNA, the CDR3 is TGCGCCAGCAGCCAACCGGGACAGGGGGACGAGCAGTACTTC. This translates into CASSQPGQGDEQYF.